One and the same sample provided the 17 T cell receptor beta chains below, sequenced in a study of blood T cell repertoires in COVID-19 (dated by TCRdb to the early 2020s). The library was prepared using the immunoSEQ multiplex PCR assay. The clones in this table, taken by TCRdb from immuneACCESS, are in-frame only. Not every clone is retained; where verified, under half of the shortfall comes from an unresolved V gene, and the cause of the rest is unknown. This sample comprises some 350,000 clones, around 89% of them detected only once. The leading ten clones occupy 0.9% to 1.1% of the sample. What was sequenced was PBMCs or T cells enriched from blood (not recorded which). These receptors were taken from a man younger than 30 who had recovered from COVID-19.

The count of this clone is one. The chain joins TRBV3-1 (or the pseudogene TRBV3-2) to TRBJ2-7; a weak D match, TRBD1 (5 bases). The CDR3 totals 17 residues. The germline V gene encodes CDR1 LGHDT and CDR2 YNNKEL (reference sequence). V gave up 3 bases and J gave up 2 bases, with 20 bases separating them. As DNA, the CDR3 is TGTGCCAGCAGCCACCAGGGTCACAGGACCGCAGCCTACGAGCAGTACTTC. This sequence encodes CASSHQGHRTAAYEQYF.

The V gene is TRBV7-9, the J gene TRBJ2-1; TRBD1 might be the D (6 bases). Germline V gene data show CDR1 as SEHNR and CDR2 as FQNEAQ (reference sequence). The CDR3 length is 13 residues. V lost 3 bases to trimming and J lost 8 bases, with 11 bases between them. The CDR3: CASSFTGLDEQFF. The CDR3, as DNA: TGTGCCAGCAGCTTTACAGGGTTGGATGAGCAGTTCTTC.

This clone was recorded only once. V usage is TRBV12-2 and J usage is TRBJ1-6. TRBV12-2 is shown as a pseudogene. CDR3 length: 14 residues. As DNA, the CDR3 is TGTGCAAGTCGCTGTCTCTCCCCCGCGTCACCCCTCCACTTT. It translates to CASRCLSPASPLHF.

The rearrangement joins TRBV19 to TRBJ2-2; TRBD1 aligns across 7 bases. With V trimmed by 1 base and J by 4 bases, 6 bases remained unmatched. Germline V CDR1 and CDR2: LNHDA, SQIVND (reference sequence). There are 16 residues in the CDR3. The CDR3 DNA sequence: TGTGCCAGTAGTATAGGGCAGGGGGTTAGCACCGGGGAGCTGTTTTTT. Encoded protein: CASSIGQGVSTGELFF. Filled out from reference TRBV19 and TRBJ2-2, the complete variable domain reads DGGITQSPKYLFRKEGQNVTLSCEQNLNHDAMYWYRQDPGQGLRLIYYSQIVNDFQKGDIAEGYSVSREKKESFPLTVTSAQKNPTAFYLCASSIGQGVSTGELFFGEGSRLTVL.

Note on this clone: Within the sample, other DNA sequences also encode this same CDR3. V usage is TRBV3-1 (or the pseudogene TRBV3-2) and J usage is TRBJ2-7, with D possibly TRBD2 on 6 matching bases. The CDR3 has 13 residues. Trimming removed 4 bases at V and 2 bases at J, with 9 bases between. Germline V CDR1 and CDR2: LGHDT, YNNKEL (reference sequence). As DNA, the CDR3 is TGTGCCAGCAGCCGGGGAGGTCCCTACGAGCAGTACTTC. It is translated as CASSRGGPYEQYF.

The chain joins TRBV9 to TRBJ2-1; 10 nucleotides align to TRBD1. The V segment lost 1 base and the J segment 6 bases; nucleotides outside the gene matches: 4. The CDR3 runs 15 residues. Germline loops: CDR1 SGDLS, CDR2 YYNGEE. Here the CDR3 reads CASSVMGQGRNEQFF. CDR3 nucleotide sequence: TGTGCCAGCAGCGTAATGGGACAGGGGCGCAATGAGCAGTTCTTC.

This clone appeared a single time. The V gene is TRBV2, the J gene TRBJ1-2; D is uncertain. This CDR3 spans 11 amino acids. V was pared by 4 bases and J by 8 bases, with 8 bases between. CDR1 and CDR2 from the germline V gene are SNHLY and FYNNEI. This chain's CDR3 is CASSVSPGYTF. The CDR3 DNA follows: TGTGCCAGCAGTGTGAGTCCCGGCTACACCTTC.

V usage is TRBV29-1 and J usage is TRBJ2-1, with 8 bases identical to TRBD1. This CDR3 is built from 15 residues. Germline CDR1 reads SQVTM; CDR2 reads ANQGSEA. The V and J ends lost 3 bases and 8 bases, in that order; junction bases with no gene match: 12. CDR3 nucleotides: TGCAGCGTTGATTACGAGACAGGGGTAAGGGATGAGCAGTTCTTC. Translated, it gives CSVDYETGVRDEQFF.

The rearrangement joins TRBV4-1 to TRBJ2-1; 7 bases agree with TRBD2. This CDR3 region has 15 residues. The V segment lost 0 bases and the J segment 2 bases; nucleotides outside the gene matches: 1. Germline CDR1 reads MGHRA; CDR2 reads YSYEKL. CDR3 region: CASSQEGTTYNEQFF. CDR3 in DNA: TGCGCCAGCAGCCAAGAGGGGACTACCTACAATGAGCAGTTCTTC.

This sequence joins TRBV6-5 and TRBJ1-2, with TRBD1 as a possible D gene (5 bases). The CDR3 spans 16 residues. Germline lookup yields CDR1 MNHEY and CDR2 SVGAGI. V was cut by 2 bases and J by 2 bases, with 15 bases left in between. CDR3 in amino acids: CASSYGAGPSNYGYTF. The DNA of the CDR3 is TGTGCCAGCAGTTACGGGGCAGGACCTTCAAACTATGGCTACACCTTC.

This clone has only one observation. This chain uses TRBV13 with TRBJ2-7; 8 bases line up with TRBD2. This CDR3 has 14 amino acids. Germline CDR1 PRHDT, CDR2 FYEKMQ (reference sequence). Trimming took 5 bases from V and 7 from J; bases not matched to a gene: 10. CDR3 loop: CASSHSGGKKEQYF. The CDR3 coding sequence is TGTGCCAGCAGCCACTCGGGAGGGAAAAAGGAGCAGTACTTC.

The rearrangement links TRBV19 to TRBJ1-5, with D uncertain. Germline assignment: CDR1 LNHDA and CDR2 SQIVND (reference sequence). There are 15 residues in the CDR3. The V and J ends lost 3 bases and 4 bases respectively, with 13 bases between them. CDR3: CASSIAGSGNQPQHF. The CDR3 nucleotides read TGTGCCAGTAGTATCGCCGGGTCGGGGAATCAGCCCCAGCATTTT.

In its sample, this clone was seen once. This rearrangement joins TRBV4-1 to TRBJ2-2; D is uncertain. V was trimmed by 0 bases and J by 0 bases, leaving 8 bases between them. The CDR3 is 16 amino acids. Germline V gene lookup returns CDR1 MGHRA and CDR2 YSYEKL. The CDR3 region has the DNA TGCGCCAGCAGCCAAGAATATGGCACGAACACCGGGGAGCTGTTTTTT. As protein: CASSQEYGTNTGELFF.

The V and J genes are TRBV3-1 (or the pseudogene TRBV3-2) and TRBJ2-2, with 12 bases aligning to TRBD2. The CDR3 covers 17 residues. With V trimmed by 2 bases and J by 4 bases, 5 bases remained unmatched. Looked up from germline, CDR1 is LGHDT and CDR2 is YNNKEL (reference sequence). The CDR3 sequence is CASSQRTSGAVTGELFF. The CDR3, as DNA: TGTGCCAGCAGCCAAAGGACTAGCGGGGCGGTCACCGGGGAGCTGTTTTTT.

This clone is a singleton in its sample. This chain links TRBV7-9 with TRBJ2-1; weak D call: TRBD2 (6 bases). This CDR3 spans 14 amino acids. Trimming took 5 bases from V and 6 from J, leaving 14 bases between them. Germline-derived CDR1 and CDR2 are SEHNR and FQNEAQ (reference sequence). The CDR3 reads CASSDPSGANEQFF. CDR3 DNA: TGTGCCAGCAGCGATCCTTCGGGAGCCAATGAGCAGTTCTTC.

This clone was found once. V and J are TRBV7-9 and TRBJ2-7; 11 bases are a match to TRBD2. J was trimmed by 5 bases and V by 5 bases; bases with no gene match: 8. Germline CDR1 is SEHNR and CDR2 is FQNEAQ (reference sequence). The CDR3 has 15 residues. Here the CDR3 reads CASSRTSGSANEQYF. The CDR3, as DNA: TGTGCCAGCAGCCGAACTAGCGGGAGTGCCAACGAGCAGTACTTC.

CDR3 residues: CASSHGRGGQSYTDTQYF. The DNA of the CDR3 is TGTGCCAGCAGCCATGGGAGGGGGGGCCAATCCTACACAGATACGCAGTATTTT. V is TRBV9 and J is TRBJ2-3; D is perhaps TRBD2 (7 bases). Germline CDR1 reads SGDLS; CDR2 reads YYNGEE. Trimming took off 4 bases at V and 2 bases at J, with 23 bases between the two ends. CDR3 length: 18 residues.